The 20 T cell receptor beta chains below come from one sample, sequenced in a study of neurological immune-mediated disorders (dated by TCRdb to the late 2010s). Libraries were built with 5' RACE. The data were produced on an Illumina HiSeq 2500. The public reads were run again by TCRdb, first through fastp at Q25 and then through MiXCR, and only productive beta chains were kept. Every entry covers one CDR3 protein and lists the most common genes and DNA from its rows. Present in this sample are 20,000 to 25,000 distinct CDR3 sequences, approximately 15% of which were seen just once. The leading ten clones occupy more than 14% of the sample. Sequences were obtained from PBMCs. The receptors originated from a female donor with HTLV-1-associated myelopathy (HAM/TSP).

This clonotype has ten or more counts. This sequence joins TRBV27 and TRBJ1-2, with 7 bases lining up with TRBD1. The CDR3 length is 19 residues. Germline V gene lookup returns CDR1 MNHEY and CDR2 SMNVEV (reference sequence). Trimming at V came to 3 bases and at J to 6 bases, leaving 22 bases not matched to a gene. The CDR3 sequence is CASSFFPRDSTRDGDGYTF. CDR3 DNA: TGTGCCAGCAGTTTCTTTCCCCGGGACAGCACCCGGGATGGTGATGGCTACACCTTC.

This clonotype was seen many times. The rearrangement joins TRBV5-1 to TRBJ2-7; TRBD1 agrees at 11 bases. This CDR3 spans 12 amino acids. CDR1 and CDR2 (germline): SGHRS, YFSETQ. Trimming at V came to 5 bases and at J to 6 bases, leaving 1 base not matched to a gene. CDR3 residues: CASRGTGGEQYF. Here the CDR3 DNA reads TGCGCCAGCAGAGGGACAGGGGGCGAGCAGTACTTC.

This clonotype was found many times. The rearrangement links TRBV5-1 to TRBJ2-1; 9 bases line up with TRBD1. Germline V gene sequence: CDR1 SGHRS, CDR2 YFSETQ. The CDR3 is made up of 15 amino acids. The trim removed 5 bases at V and 8 bases at J, leaving 11 bases unmatched. CDR3 residues: CASSPGGTGRDEQFF. The CDR3 DNA reads as TGCGCCAGCAGTCCTGGGGGGACAGGGAGGGATGAGCAGTTCTTC.

In its sample, this clonotype is large. The chain links TRBV15 to TRBJ2-5; 9 nucleotides line up with TRBD2. J lost 4 bases, V lost 5 bases, and 2 bases had no gene match. The CDR3 totals 13 residues. Germline values: CDR1 LNHNV, CDR2 YYDKDF (reference sequence). The CDR3 DNA reads as TGTGCCACCAGCTCAGCGGGGGGAGAGACCCAGTACTTC. Its translation: CATSSAGGETQYF.

The V call is TRBV5-1, the J call TRBJ1-4; possibly TRBD1 for D (5 bases). Germline assignment: CDR1 SGHRS and CDR2 YFSETQ. CDR3 length: 14 residues. The ends were cut back, 5 bases at V and 3 bases at J, with 11 bases in the middle. The CDR3 protein is CASRPQGPNEKLFF. The CDR3, as DNA: TGCGCCAGCAGGCCTCAGGGTCCTAATGAAAAACTGTTTTTT.

The table lists this clonotype with many counts. The V gene is TRBV20-1, the J gene TRBJ2-1; a weak D match, TRBD2 (6 bases). Germline V gene lookup returns CDR1 DFQATT and CDR2 SNEGSKA (reference sequence). The CDR3 length is 13 residues. V shed 1 base and J shed 8 bases, with 12 bases lying between them. The CDR3 coding sequence is TGCAGTGCTAGAGCGGGAGTGCCCGATGAGCAGTTCTTC. It is translated as CSARAGVPDEQFF.

A few counts support this clonotype. The chain employs TRBV20-1 and TRBJ2-7, with D perhaps TRBD2 (6 bases). The ends were cut back, 0 bases at V and 1 base at J, with 13 bases in the middle. CDR1 is DFQATT, CDR2 SNEGSKA, per germline (reference sequence). There are 15 residues in the CDR3. The CDR3 reads CSAREWNGRSYEQYF. Written as DNA, the CDR3 is TGCAGTGCTAGAGAATGGAACGGGAGATCCTACGAGCAGTACTTC.

Ten or more counts support this clonotype. The chain joins TRBV12-3 or TRBV12-4 to TRBJ2-7; no clear D gene. Trimming took off 3 bases at V and 6 bases at J, with 15 bases between the two ends. The CDR3 is made up of 14 amino acids. In DNA form, the CDR3 reads TGTGCCAGCAGTTTGAAAGGGCCCCCCGCCGAGCAGTACTTC. The encoded protein is CASSLKGPPAEQYF.

The chain employs TRBV9 and TRBJ2-1, with TRBD2 identical over 10 bases. The CDR3 is 14 amino acids. Germline V gene lookup returns CDR1 SGDLS and CDR2 YYNGEE. The V segment lost 7 bases and the J segment 6 bases; nucleotides outside the gene matches: 7. In DNA form, the CDR3 reads TGTGCCAGCGTAGCGGGAGGAGGAGGCAATGAGCAGTTCTTC. Translation gives CASVAGGGGNEQFF.

Many counts were recorded for this clonotype. The chain recombines TRBV20-1 with TRBJ1-5; the D gene is possibly TRBD1 (6 bases). Germline CDR1 DFQATT, CDR2 SNEGSKA (reference sequence). V was cut by 5 bases and J by 6 bases, with 14 bases left in between. This CDR3 comprises 13 residues. CDR3 in DNA: TGCAGTGCTGCGGGGCAGGGGAGTCAGCCCCAGCATTTT. Amino acids: CSAAGQGSQPQHF.

This clonotype appeared many times. J is TRBJ2-5 and V is TRBV5-1; the D is unclear. V dropped 0 bases and J dropped 2 bases, with 8 bases sitting between them. The CDR3 has 14 amino acids. CDR1 is SGHRS and CDR2 is YFSETQ in the germline V gene. In DNA form, the CDR3 reads TGCGCCAGCAGCTTGGGTGCGTCACAAGAGACCCAGTACTTC. The encoded protein is CASSLGASQETQYF.

This clonotype was seen many times. The rearrangement joins TRBV20-1 to TRBJ2-7; 9 bases map to TRBD2. The CDR3 extends over 13 amino acids. V was pared by 6 bases and J by 5 bases, with 8 bases of the junction left unmatched. Looked up from germline, CDR1 is DFQATT and CDR2 is SNEGSKA (reference sequence). CDR3 amino acids: CSARPAGGNEQYF. CDR3 coding DNA: TGCAGTGCCAGGCCCGCGGGAGGGAACGAGCAGTACTTC.

There are many counts of this clonotype. The V and J genes are TRBV20-1 and TRBJ2-1, with D perhaps given as TRBD1 or TRBD2 (5 bases each). CDR1 and CDR2 (germline): DFQATT, SNEGSKA (reference sequence). The CDR3 covers 16 residues. V lost 6 bases, J lost 5 bases, and 23 bases lay in between. This CDR3 is CSAESPGGTGNNEQFF. The DNA for the CDR3 is TGCAGTGCCGAAAGTCCCGGAGGTACAGGAAACAATGAGCAGTTCTTC.

This clonotype has ten or more counts. The chain joins TRBV4-1 to TRBJ1-4, with 9 bases matching TRBD1. CDR3 length equals 15 residues. The germline gives CDR1 MGHRA, CDR2 YSYEKL. Trimming removed 4 bases from V and 5 bases from J; junction bases left unmatched: 5. CDR3: CASSPDGTGNEKLFF. In DNA, the CDR3 is TGCGCCAGCAGCCCTGACGGGACAGGGAATGAAAAACTGTTTTTT.

This clonotype was seen many times. The chain has TRBV29-1 and TRBJ2-5; either TRBD1 or TRBD2 may fit D (5 bases each). CDR3 length equals 14 residues. Per the germline V gene, CDR1 is SQVTM and CDR2 is ANQGSEA. Trimming took off 3 bases at V and 5 bases at J, with 16 bases between the two ends. Here the CDR3 reads CSVDNKGRGETQYF. The DNA of the CDR3 is TGCAGCGTTGATAACAAGGGGAGAGGGGAGACCCAGTACTTC.

V is TRBV2 and J is TRBJ2-1; no reliable D call. The V end lost 1 base, the J end lost 8 bases, and 12 bases lay between the germline ends. CDR3 size: 14 residues. Germline values: CDR1 SNHLY, CDR2 FYNNEI. CDR3 bases: TGTGCCAGCAGTGAAGGGGCTCAGTCGGATGAGCAGTTCTTC. Amino acids: CASSEGAQSDEQFF.

This clonotype was counted ten times or more. The CDR3 DNA reads TGTGCCATCAGTGAGTCGATCCACAGGGGCGGGGAGCAGTACTTC. It translates to CAISESIHRGGEQYF. The chain carries TRBV10-3 and TRBJ2-7; TRBD1 matches 7 bases. Germline-derived CDR1 and CDR2 are ENHRY and SYGVKD. CDR3 length: 15 residues. V was pared by 0 bases and J by 7 bases, with 9 bases of the junction left unmatched.

This clonotype was observed many times. The genes are TRBV6-6 and TRBJ2-5; 12 bases align to TRBD2. V trimming: 2 bases; J trimming: 2 bases; junction bases outside the gene matches: 6. The CDR3 consists of 17 residues. Looked up from germline, CDR1 is MNHNY and CDR2 is SVGAGI (reference sequence). The CDR3 DNA reads as TGTGCCAGCAGTTACGACGGTGGACTAGCGGGACAAGAGACCCAGTACTTC. It is translated as CASSYDGGLAGQETQYF.

This clonotype was picked up many times. The chain is built from TRBV20-1 and TRBJ1-6; D ambiguous. The CDR3 length is 14 residues. Trimming took off 3 bases at V and 3 bases at J, with 9 bases between the two ends. Germline CDR1 is DFQATT and CDR2 is SNEGSKA (reference sequence). The DNA for the CDR3 is TGCAGTGCTAGTTCCGGCCACTATAATTCACCCCTCCACTTT. This sequence encodes CSASSGHYNSPLHF.

The table lists this clonotype with many counts. The V and J genes are TRBV12-3 or TRBV12-4 and TRBJ2-1, with TRBD1 identical over 8 bases. This CDR3 spans 14 amino acids. The trim removed 6 bases at V and 6 bases at J, leaving 7 bases unmatched. The CDR3 spells CASSRDRRFNEQFF. DNA of the CDR3: TGTGCCAGCAGCCGGGACAGGAGGTTCAATGAGCAGTTCTTC.